This record looks at one TCR beta chain sequence and its context. Germline trimming cut 4 bases from V and 6 bases from J; bases unmatched to any gene: 15. The CDR3 extends over 16 amino acids. Per the germline V gene, CDR1 is SGDLS and CDR2 is YYNGEE. This entry belongs to a study of blood T cell repertoires in COVID-19. On the study more broadly: Sample material is recorded as cDNA or gDNA derived from T cells, B-cell-depleted T cells, or PBMCs.

Per the study methods: Reference gene primer amplification yielded estimated nucleated cell counts. Profiled with immunoSEQ multiplex PCR; TCRdb holds only in-frame clones, not every one. From that table come the V and J calls and clone size; the DNA was used to work out D and trimming. This sample has under 85,000 clones, with around four fifths found just once. The gene calls are TRBV9 and TRBJ1-2; 7 bases fit TRBD1. Sequencing input: peripheral blood. The receptor comes from a human donor in a cohort sampled during active COVID-19. CDR3 in DNA: TGTGCCAGCAGCACGACCGGGACAGCAAATTTCGATGGCTACACCTTC. Translating it yields CASSTTGTANFDGYTF.